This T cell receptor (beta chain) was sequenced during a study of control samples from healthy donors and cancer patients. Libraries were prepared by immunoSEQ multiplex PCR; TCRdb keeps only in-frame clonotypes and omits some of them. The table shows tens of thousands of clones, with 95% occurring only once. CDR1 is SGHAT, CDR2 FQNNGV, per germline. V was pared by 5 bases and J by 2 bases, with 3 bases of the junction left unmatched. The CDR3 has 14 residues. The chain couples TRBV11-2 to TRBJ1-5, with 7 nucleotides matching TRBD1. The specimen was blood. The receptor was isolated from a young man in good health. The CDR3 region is CASSPGQGNQPQHF. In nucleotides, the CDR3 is TGTGCCAGCAGCCCTGGACAGGGCAATCAGCCCCAGCATTTT.